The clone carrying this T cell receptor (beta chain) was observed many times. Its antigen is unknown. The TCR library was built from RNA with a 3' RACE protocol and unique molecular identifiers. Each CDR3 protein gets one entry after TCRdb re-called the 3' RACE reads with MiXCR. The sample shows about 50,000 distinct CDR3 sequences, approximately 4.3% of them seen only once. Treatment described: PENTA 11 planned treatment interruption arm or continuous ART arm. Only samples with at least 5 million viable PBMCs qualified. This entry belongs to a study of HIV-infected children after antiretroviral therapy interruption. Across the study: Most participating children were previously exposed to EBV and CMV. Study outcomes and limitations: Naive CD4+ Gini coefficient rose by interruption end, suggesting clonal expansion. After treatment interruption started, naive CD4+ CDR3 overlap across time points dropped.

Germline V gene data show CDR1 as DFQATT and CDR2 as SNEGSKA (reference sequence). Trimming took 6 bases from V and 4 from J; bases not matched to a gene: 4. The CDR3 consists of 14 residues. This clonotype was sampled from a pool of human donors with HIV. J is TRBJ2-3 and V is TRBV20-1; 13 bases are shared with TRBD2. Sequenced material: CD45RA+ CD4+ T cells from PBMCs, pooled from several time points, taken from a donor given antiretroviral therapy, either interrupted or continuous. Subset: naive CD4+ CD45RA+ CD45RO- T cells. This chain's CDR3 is CSAVLAGGPDTQYF. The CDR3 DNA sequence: TGCAGTGCCGTACTAGCGGGGGGGCCAGATACGCAGTATTTT.